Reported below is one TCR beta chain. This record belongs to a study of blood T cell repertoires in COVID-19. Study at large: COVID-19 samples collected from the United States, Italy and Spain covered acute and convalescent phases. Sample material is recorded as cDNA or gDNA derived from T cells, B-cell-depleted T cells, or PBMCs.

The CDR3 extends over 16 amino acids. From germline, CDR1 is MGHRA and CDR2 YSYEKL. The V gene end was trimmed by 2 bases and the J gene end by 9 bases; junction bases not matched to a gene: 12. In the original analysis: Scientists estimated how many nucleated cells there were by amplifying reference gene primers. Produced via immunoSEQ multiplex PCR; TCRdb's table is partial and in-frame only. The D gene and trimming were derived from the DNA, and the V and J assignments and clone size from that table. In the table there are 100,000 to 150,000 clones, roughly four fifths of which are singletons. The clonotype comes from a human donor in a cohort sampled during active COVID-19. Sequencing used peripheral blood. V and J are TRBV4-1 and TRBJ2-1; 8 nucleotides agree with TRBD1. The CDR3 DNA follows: TGCGCCAGCAGCCAACCCGCGGACAGGGTAGGGGCTGAGCAGTTCTTC. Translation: CASSQPADRVGAEQFF.